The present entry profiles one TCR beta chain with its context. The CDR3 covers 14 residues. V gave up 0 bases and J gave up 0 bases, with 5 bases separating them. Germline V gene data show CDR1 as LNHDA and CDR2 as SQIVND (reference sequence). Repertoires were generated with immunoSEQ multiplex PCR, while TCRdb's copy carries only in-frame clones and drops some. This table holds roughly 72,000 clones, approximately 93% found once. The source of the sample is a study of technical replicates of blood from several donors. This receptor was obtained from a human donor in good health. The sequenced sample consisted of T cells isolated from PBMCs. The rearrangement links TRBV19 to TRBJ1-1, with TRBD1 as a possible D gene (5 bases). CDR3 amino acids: CASSIDRVNTEAFF. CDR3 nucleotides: TGTGCCAGTAGTATAGACAGGGTGAACACTGAAGCTTTCTTT.